A selection of T cell receptor beta chains follows, all from one sample in a study of cytomegalovirus exposure and HLA in healthy donors. The method was immunoSEQ multiplex PCR; TCRdb's version includes in-frame clones alone and lacks a portion of them. The sample includes some 26,000 clones. Sequencing was done on a sample of PBMCs. These receptors came from a male donor in good health and CMV-seropositive. Each CDR3 is given with its conserved first and last residue. D genes are given only for firm matches.

DNA: TGTGCCAGCAGCTTAGACCTGGGACTAGCGGGGGGGCCGAGGGATACGCAGTATTTT
CDR3: CASSLDLGLAGGPRDTQYF
D: TRBD2
V: TRBV11-2
J: TRBJ2-3

DNA: TGTGCCAGCACCATGGGGACTAGCGGCCTTTTCTCCTACGAGCAGTACTTC
CDR3: CASTMGTSGLFSYEQYF
D: TRBD2
V: TRBV4-2
J: TRBJ2-7

DNA: TGCGCCAGCAGCTTGGGACTAGCGGGTGGTTACACAGATACGCAGTATTTT
CDR3: CASSLGLAGGYTDTQYF
D: TRBD2
V: TRBV5-1
J: TRBJ2-3

DNA: TGTGCCAGCAGCCAAGCCGGGACAGAGAATCAGCCCCAGCATTTT
CDR3: CASSQAGTENQPQHF
D: TRBD1
V: TRBV7-2
J: TRBJ1-5

DNA: TGCAGCGTTGCACTTACAACTAGCGGGAGAGGTGAGCAGTACTTC
CDR3: CSVALTTSGRGEQYF
D: TRBD2
V: TRBV29-1
J: TRBJ2-7

DNA: TGTGCCAGCAGCGGAAAAAGCGGGAACTACGAGCAGTACTTC
CDR3: CASSGKSGNYEQYF
D: TRBD2
V: TRBV7-9
J: TRBJ2-7

DNA: TGTGCCAGCAGTTATTCGGAGGGACAGGAGACCGGGGAGCTGTTTTTT
CDR3: CASSYSEGQETGELFF
D: TRBD1
V: TRBV6-5
J: TRBJ2-2

DNA: TGTGCCAGCAGTGAAGTTAGAAGCTCCTACGAGCAGTACTTC
CDR3: CASSEVRSSYEQYF
D: .
V: TRBV6-1
J: TRBJ2-7

DNA: TGTGCCAGTATGCTGGGACAGCACACTGAAGCTTTCTTT
CDR3: CASMLGQHTEAFF
D: TRBD1
V: TRBV19
J: TRBJ1-1

DNA: TGCGCCAGCAGTCACAACCCCGCCGGGATTAGCAATCAGCCCCAGCATTTT
CDR3: CASSHNPAGISNQPQHF
D: .
V: TRBV4-1
J: TRBJ1-5

DNA: TGTGCCTGGAGTCCCAGACCGGGACAGGGGGTACGGTGGGGGTACTTC
CDR3: CAWSPRPGQGVRWGYF
D: TRBD1
V: TRBV30
J: TRBJ2-7

DNA: TGTGCCAGCAGCGCTCGGGGGTCTGGGATGAACACTGAAGCTTTCTTT
CDR3: CASSARGSGMNTEAFF
D: .
V: TRBV7-9
J: TRBJ1-1

DNA: TGTGCCTGGAGTGTACCCGGAGGGACTAATGAAAAACTGTTTTTT
CDR3: CAWSVPGGTNEKLFF
D: .
V: TRBV30
J: TRBJ1-4

DNA: TGTGCCAGCAGTTTATCCCCCGGGACACCCAACCGAGTAGCTTTCTTT
CDR3: CASSLSPGTPNRVAFF
D: .
V: TRBV27
J: TRBJ1-1

DNA: TGTGCCAGCAGCTTCGGGCGGGGTAGCACAGATACGCAGTATTTT
CDR3: CASSFGRGSTDTQYF
D: .
V: TRBV7-9
J: TRBJ2-3

DNA: TGTGCCAGCAGTGAGGGGTCAGCAAGGAAAGCGGGCGAGCAGTACTTC
CDR3: CASSEGSARKAGEQYF
D: .
V: TRBV6-1
J: TRBJ2-7

DNA: TGTGCCACCAGCAGAACCGGGACAGGCTACTCACCCCTCCACTTT
CDR3: CATSRTGTGYSPLHF
D: TRBD1
V: TRBV15
J: TRBJ1-6

DNA: TGTGCCAGCAGCCCGGGACAGCCAGTCTACGAGCAGTACTTC
CDR3: CASSPGQPVYEQYF
D: TRBD1
V: TRBV14
J: TRBJ2-7

DNA: TGTGCCATCAGTGTTGGGACTAGCACGTTCGATGAGCAGTTCTTC
CDR3: CAISVGTSTFDEQFF
D: TRBD2
V: TRBV10-3
J: TRBJ2-1

DNA: TGCGCCAGCAGCTTGGGACAGGGGGGGAACACCGGGGAGCTGTTTTTT
CDR3: CASSLGQGGNTGELFF
D: TRBD1
V: TRBV5-1
J: TRBJ2-2

DNA: TGTGCCAGCAGCCACACCACAGGGGACACTGAAGCTTTCTTT
CDR3: CASSHTTGDTEAFF
D: TRBD1
V: TRBV4-2
J: TRBJ1-1

DNA: TGTGCCAGCAGCCCAGGGGACAGGACCTACGAGCAGTACTTC
CDR3: CASSPGDRTYEQYF
D: TRBD1
V: TRBV7-3
J: TRBJ2-7

DNA: TGTGCCAGCAGCCGACATCCCGGGGGGGCTTACTACAATGAGCAGTTCTTC
CDR3: CASSRHPGGAYYNEQFF
D: TRBD2
V: TRBV14
J: TRBJ2-1

DNA: TGTGCCAGCAGTTACGATAGCGGGGGCAACACCGGGGAGCTGTTTTTT
CDR3: CASSYDSGGNTGELFF
D: TRBD2
V: TRBV6-5
J: TRBJ2-2

DNA: TGTGCCAGCAATGACGGCAGGGAGGGTGGCTACACCTTC
CDR3: CASNDGREGGYTF
D: .
V: TRBV7-3
J: TRBJ1-2

DNA: TGTGCCAGCGCACCGCCGGGACTAGCTTCTCGTTTCGAGCAGTACTTC
CDR3: CASAPPGLASRFEQYF
D: TRBD2
V: TRBV28
J: TRBJ2-7

DNA: TGTGCCAGCAGCCAAGAAGGGCAGGGTTCCTACGAGCAGTACTTC
CDR3: CASSQEGQGSYEQYF
D: .
V: TRBV4-2
J: TRBJ2-7

DNA: TGTGCTAGCAGCTCCGGGACTTCAGAGACCCAGTACTTC
CDR3: CASSSGTSETQYF
D: .
V: TRBV7-7
J: TRBJ2-5

DNA: TGTGCCAGCAGCCCGTGGGAGCGCGAAGGCAATGAGCAGTTCTTC
CDR3: CASSPWEREGNEQFF
D: .
V: TRBV9
J: TRBJ2-1

DNA: TGTGCCAGCAGCTCTGGACAGTGGCCCTACGAGCAGTACTTC
CDR3: CASSSGQWPYEQYF
D: .
V: TRBV7-3
J: TRBJ2-7

DNA: TGTGCCAGCAGCTTTGAAACGGGGTGCTGCGAGTGGTACGAGCAGTACTTC
CDR3: CASSFETGCCEWYEQYF
D: .
V: TRBV12-1
J: TRBJ2-7

DNA: TGTGCCAGCAGGACAGGGGGAGCCACTGAAGCTTTCTTT
CDR3: CASRTGGATEAFF
D: TRBD1
V: TRBV7-6
J: TRBJ1-1

DNA: TGTGCCAGCAGCTTCCGAGCGGGGGGGCCGGTGGATGAGCAGTTCTTC
CDR3: CASSFRAGGPVDEQFF
D: TRBD2
V: TRBV7-8
J: TRBJ2-1

DNA: TGTGCCAGCAGTTACCTAGCGGGAGTCGATACGCAGTATTTT
CDR3: CASSYLAGVDTQYF
D: TRBD2
V: TRBV6-5
J: TRBJ2-3

DNA: TGTGCCAGCAGTTCGACTAGCGGGAGGATCAATGAGCAGTTCTTC
CDR3: CASSSTSGRINEQFF
D: TRBD2
V: TRBV28
J: TRBJ2-1

DNA: TGTGCCTGGAATCGACAGGGGGCTCAAGAGACCCAGTACTTC
CDR3: CAWNRQGAQETQYF
D: TRBD1
V: TRBV30
J: TRBJ2-5

DNA: TGTGCCTGGAGTGTGGGGGCGGCGACTGAAGCTTTCTTT
CDR3: CAWSVGAATEAFF
D: .
V: TRBV30
J: TRBJ1-1

DNA: TGTGCCAGCAGTGATTTGGACACTAACTATGGCTACACCTTC
CDR3: CASSDLDTNYGYTF
D: .
V: TRBV25-1
J: TRBJ1-2

DNA: TGTGCCAGCAGCGACCGGGGACTAGCGGCCACAGATAAGCAGTATTTT
CDR3: CASSDRGLAATDKQYF
D: TRBD2
V: TRBV5-6
J: TRBJ2-3

DNA: TGTGCCAGCAGTTACAAGCGAGCGGGGGGAAGCAATGAGCAGTTCTTC
CDR3: CASSYKRAGGSNEQFF
D: TRBD2
V: TRBV6-5
J: TRBJ2-1

DNA: TGTGCCAGCAGATCCGGACTAGCGGCTAGCACAGATACGCAGTATTTT
CDR3: CASRSGLAASTDTQYF
D: TRBD2
V: TRBV7-3
J: TRBJ2-3

DNA: TGTGCCAGCAGCGGTCGAGGACAGTCCAACGAGCAGTACTTC
CDR3: CASSGRGQSNEQYF
D: .
V: TRBV9
J: TRBJ2-7

DNA: TGTGCCAGCAGTTCCTCCGGGTGGGCCAGGGGTTCACCCCTCCACTTT
CDR3: CASSSSGWARGSPLHF
D: .
V: TRBV6-5
J: TRBJ1-6

DNA: TGTGCCAGCAGCCGGGGGGAGAATCAGCCCCAGCATTTT
CDR3: CASSRGENQPQHF
D: .
V: TRBV7-9
J: TRBJ1-5

DNA: TGTGCCAGCAGCGTGGGGGCCGCGGAGGAAAAACTGTTTTTT
CDR3: CASSVGAAEEKLFF
D: .
V: TRBV9
J: TRBJ1-4

DNA: TGTGCCTATTTAAGCCAAAGCTCCTATAATTCACCCCTCCACTTT
CDR3: CAYLSQSSYNSPLHF
D: .
V: TRBV30
J: TRBJ1-6